Given below is one T cell receptor (beta chain) in context. The antigen is undetermined. This sample was included in a study of shared clonotypes between healthy human individuals. Here immunoSEQ multiplex PCR was the method, and the copy in TCRdb shows in-frame clones only, minus some. Of over 2 million clones in the sample, roughly 90% are singletons; the top ten hold 0.37%. Study-wide points: Clonotypes that were shared across four donors made up around 5% of naive CD4 clonotypes.

The sequence derives from a young man in good health. Some clones in this sample may be carry-over from other donors' samples. The sample taken for sequencing was naive CD4+ T cells from PBMCs. The sample's subset: CD45RA+ positively selected.

This CDR3 is CASRKDRGRLTAYEQYF. The DNA of the CDR3 is TGTGCCAGCAGGAAAGACAGGGGGCGACTTACCGCCTACGAGCAGTACTTC. The chain has TRBV28 and TRBJ2-7, with TRBD1 identical over 10 bases. CDR1 is MDHEN, CDR2 SYDVKM, per germline. The CDR3 runs to 17 residues. J gave up 2 bases and V 6 bases, and 13 bases lay outside the gene matches.